This TCR beta chain originates from a study of shared clonotypes between healthy human individuals. Broader study findings: What limited the represented genetic and exposure-history diversity was the small number of donors. Estimated clonotype richness was generally higher in naive than memory subsets.

Into CD45RA+ naive and CD45RA-negative memory subsets, the CD4+ cells were split. Clones were sequenced by immunoSEQ multiplex PCR, and TCRdb holds only the in-frame ones, with some missing. Among approximately 2,000,000 clones listed, 92% were seen once. A word on this clone: Antigen unknown.

The J segment lost 3 bases and the V segment lost 2 bases, leaving 6 bases of the junction unmatched. Germline-derived CDR1 and CDR2 are LNHDA and SQIVND (reference sequence). This CDR3 is 15 amino acids long. This clonotype originated in a man younger than 35 in good health. Some clones in this sample may be carry-over from other donors' samples. Material: naive CD4+ T cells from PBMCs. As to subset: CD45RA+ positively selected. The chain combines TRBV19 with TRBJ1-1, with 7 bases that match TRBD1. CDR3 nucleotide sequence: TGTGCCAGTAGTATAAGCGACAGGGTGGACACTGAAGCTTTCTTT. It translates to CASSISDRVDTEAFF.